This T cell receptor beta chain was identified during a study of T-cell memory formation after mild COVID-19. Constant-segment primers were used for 5'RACE, and the resulting TCR alpha and TCR beta cDNA libraries carried sample barcodes and UMIs. TCRdb processed the 5' RACE reads anew with MiXCR; each CDR3 protein has one entry. The table has roughly 150,000 distinct CDR3 sequences, more than 12% seen once. This sequence originates from an adult woman who had mild COVID-19 (a few samples of this study predate the infection). Cell type and time point are not known. Input material: PBMCs or a T cell subset sorted from them (not recorded which).

CDR3: CASSLLVGRMNTEAFF. DNA of the CDR3: TGTGCCAGCAGCTTATTAGTTGGCAGGATGAACACTGAAGCTTTCTTT. The rearrangement uses TRBV7-2 and TRBJ1-1; D gene ambiguous. The CDR3 spans 16 residues. The germline CDR1 and CDR2 sequences are SGHTA and FQGNSA. V lost 2 bases, J lost 0 bases, and 13 bases lay in between.